This entry lists 3 T cell receptor beta chains sequenced from one sample in a study of shared clonotypes between healthy human individuals (dated by TCRdb to the early 2020s). Library preparation used the immunoSEQ multiplex PCR assay. This is the immuneACCESS table as TCRdb keeps it, with only in-frame sequences that have V and J called. A part of the clones is gone; compared with another copy, unresolved V genes explain less than half, and the rest is unexplained. The sample table shows some 380,000 clones, and about 96% are seen once. The ten top clones hold about 0.32% of the sample. The sample consisted of memory CD8+ T cells sorted from blood. What this sample's cell subset or site label stands for: CD45RO+ cells pooled with CCR7-negative TemRA cells. These receptors came from a man aged 25 to 45 in good health.

The V call is TRBV5-1, the J call TRBJ1-4; TRBD1 might be the D (6 bases). Trimming left V 4 bases short and J 0 bases short, with 10 bases between. The CDR3 runs to 15 residues. CDR1 is SGHRS, CDR2 YFSETQ, per germline. The CDR3 DNA sequence: TGCGCCAGCAGCCCAAGGACAGCAACTAATGAAAAACTGTTTTTT. Its protein is CASSPRTATNEKLFF.

The chain recombines TRBV2 with TRBJ2-3; 8 bases map to TRBD1. V lost 6 bases to trimming and J lost 5 bases; unmatched junction nucleotides: 7. This CDR3 is 14 amino acids long. CDR1 and CDR2 from the germline V gene are SNHLY and FYNNEI. As DNA, the CDR3 is TGTGCCAGCAGGGGGGACAGGAACTTAGATACGCAGTATTTT. Translating gives CASRGDRNLDTQYF.

The chain is built from TRBV20-1 and TRBJ1-1, with TRBD1 as a possible D gene (6 bases). The CDR3 loop spans 11 amino acids. Germline-derived CDR1 and CDR2 are DFQATT and SNEGSKA (reference sequence). Trimming shortened V by 5 bases and J by 8 bases, and 12 bases separated the two germline ends. The DNA of the CDR3 is TGCAGTGCTCGACGTACAGGGGAAGCTTTCTTT. Protein product: CSARRTGEAFF.